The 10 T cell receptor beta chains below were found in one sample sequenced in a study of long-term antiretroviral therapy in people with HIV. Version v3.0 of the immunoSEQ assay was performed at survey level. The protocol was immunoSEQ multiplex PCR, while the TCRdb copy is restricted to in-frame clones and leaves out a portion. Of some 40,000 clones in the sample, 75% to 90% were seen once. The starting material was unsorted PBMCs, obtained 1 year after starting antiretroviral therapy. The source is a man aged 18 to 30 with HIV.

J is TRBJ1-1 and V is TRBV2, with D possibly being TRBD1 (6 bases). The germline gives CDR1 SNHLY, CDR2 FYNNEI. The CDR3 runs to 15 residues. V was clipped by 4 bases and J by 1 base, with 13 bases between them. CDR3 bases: TGTGCCAGCAGTGTATCCGGGACACCGAACACTGAAGCTTTCTTT. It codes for CASSVSGTPNTEAFF.

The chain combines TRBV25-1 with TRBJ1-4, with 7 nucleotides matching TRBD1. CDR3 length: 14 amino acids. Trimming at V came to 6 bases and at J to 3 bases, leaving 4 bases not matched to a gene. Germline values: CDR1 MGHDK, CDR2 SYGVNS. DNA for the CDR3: TGTGCCAGCAGGGGGGGACAGTCTAATGAAAAACTGTTTTTT. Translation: CASRGGQSNEKLFF.

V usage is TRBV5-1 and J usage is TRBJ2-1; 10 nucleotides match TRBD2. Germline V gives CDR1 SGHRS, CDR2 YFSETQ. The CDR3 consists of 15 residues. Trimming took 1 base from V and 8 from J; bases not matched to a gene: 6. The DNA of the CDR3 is TGCGCCAGCAGCTTGAGTCTAGCGGGGGACTATGAGCAGTTCTTC. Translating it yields CASSLSLAGDYEQFF.

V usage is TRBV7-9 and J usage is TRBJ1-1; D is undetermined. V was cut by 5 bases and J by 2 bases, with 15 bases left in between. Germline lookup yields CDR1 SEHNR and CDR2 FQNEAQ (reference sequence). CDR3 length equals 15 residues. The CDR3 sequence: CASSPPRRGNTEAFF. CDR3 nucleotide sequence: TGTGCCAGCAGCCCACCTCGACGGGGAAACACTGAAGCTTTCTTT.

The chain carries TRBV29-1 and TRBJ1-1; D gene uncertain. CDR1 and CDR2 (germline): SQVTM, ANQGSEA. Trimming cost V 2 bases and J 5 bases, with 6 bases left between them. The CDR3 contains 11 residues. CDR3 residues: CSVESGTEAFF. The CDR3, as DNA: TGCAGCGTTGAATCGGGGACTGAAGCTTTCTTT. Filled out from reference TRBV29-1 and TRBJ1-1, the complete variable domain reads SAVISQKPSRDICQRGTSLTIQCQVDSQVTMMFWYRQQPGQSLTLIATANQGSEATYESGFVIDKFPISRPNLTFSTLTVSNMSPEDSSIYLCSVESGTEAFFGQGTRLTVV.

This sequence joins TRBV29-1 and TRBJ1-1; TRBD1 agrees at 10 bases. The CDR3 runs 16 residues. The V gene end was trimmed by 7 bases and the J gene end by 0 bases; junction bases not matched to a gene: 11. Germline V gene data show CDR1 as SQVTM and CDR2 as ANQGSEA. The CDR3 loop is CSGTDRGVGMNTEAFF. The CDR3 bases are TGCAGCGGGACGGACAGGGGGGTCGGTATGAACACTGAAGCTTTCTTT.

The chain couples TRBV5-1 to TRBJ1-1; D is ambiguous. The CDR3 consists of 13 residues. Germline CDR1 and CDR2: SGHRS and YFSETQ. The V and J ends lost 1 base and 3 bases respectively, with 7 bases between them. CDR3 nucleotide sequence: TGCGCCAGCAGCTTGTATGGTTACACTGAAGCTTTCTTT. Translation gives CASSLYGYTEAFF. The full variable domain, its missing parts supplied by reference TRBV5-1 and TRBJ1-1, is KAGVTQTPRYLIKTRGQQVTLSCSPISGHRSVSWYQQTPGQGLQFLFEYFSETQRNKGNFPGRFSGRQFSNSRSEMNVSTLELGDSALYLCASSLYGYTEAFFGQGTRLTVV.

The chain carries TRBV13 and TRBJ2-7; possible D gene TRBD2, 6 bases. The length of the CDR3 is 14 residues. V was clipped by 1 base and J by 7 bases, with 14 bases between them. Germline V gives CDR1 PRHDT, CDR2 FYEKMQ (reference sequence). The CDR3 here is CASSLEGLGNEQYF. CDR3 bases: TGTGCCAGCAGCTTAGAGGGACTCGGGAATGAGCAGTACTTC.

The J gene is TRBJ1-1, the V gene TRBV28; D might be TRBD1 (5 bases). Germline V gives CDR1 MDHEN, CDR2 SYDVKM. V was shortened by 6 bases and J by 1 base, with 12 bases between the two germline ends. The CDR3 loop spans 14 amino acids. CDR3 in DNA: TGTGCCAGCAGGAAGACAGTGGGGAACACTGAAGCTTTCTTT. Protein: CASRKTVGNTEAFF.

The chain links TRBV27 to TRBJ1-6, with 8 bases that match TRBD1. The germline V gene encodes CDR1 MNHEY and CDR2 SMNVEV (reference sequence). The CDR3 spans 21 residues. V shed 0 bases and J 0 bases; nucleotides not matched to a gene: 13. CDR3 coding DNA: TGTGCCAGCAGTTTATCGATAGGCAGGGGGCCTAGGAGCTCCTATAATTCACCCCTCCACTTT. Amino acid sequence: CASSLSIGRGPRSSYNSPLHF.